This T cell receptor beta chain was retrieved from a study of shared clonotypes between healthy human individuals. General study results and limits: Specimens sampled were limited to blood, with tissue repertoires likely differing.

The CDR3 runs to 17 residues. V dropped 3 bases and J dropped 1 base, with 13 bases sitting between them. CDR1 and CDR2 from the germline V gene are SNHLY and FYNNEI. Of note for this clone: The antigen is not known.

Donors included only healthy HIV-negative adults lacking recent acute infections or vaccinations. Produced via immunoSEQ multiplex PCR; TCRdb's table is partial and in-frame only. The sample includes over 300,000 clones, around 86% seen only once; the top ten take 16%. Sequenced sample: memory CD8+ T cells sorted from blood. Indicated subset: CD45RO+ cells pooled with CCR7-negative TemRA cells. This rearrangement joins TRBV2 to TRBJ1-6; D ambiguous. The TCR was taken from a man younger than 35 in good health. The CDR3 reads CASSEGRTVSYNSPLHF. The CDR3 DNA reads TGTGCCAGCAGTGAGGGGAGGACGGTATCCTATAATTCACCCCTCCACTTT.